This entry is about one TCR beta chain. This clone is categorized as medium-sized (0.01 to 0.1%). Its antigen is unknown. Base qualities are not recorded, but no much larger clone differs from it by a single base. Samples from volunteer blood donors who had recovered from COVID-19 were contributed by a second Seattle source. Collaborating institutions collected whole blood in K2EDTA tubes following their own protocols. Collaborator samples were shipped for TCRbeta analysis as frozen whole blood, isolated PBMCs, or DNA extracted from either sample type. These data originate in a study of blood T cell repertoires in COVID-19 (dated by TCRdb to 2018 to 2021). Describing the broader study: Samples from collaborators originated in the United States, Italy and Spain and spanned both the acute and convalescent phases of COVID-19. The prospective study material was composed of cDNA or gDNA derived from T cells, B-cell-depleted T cells, or PBMCs. Subjects who had been exposed to COVID-19, were actively infected with it, or had recovered from it provided the deeply sampled blood TCRbeta repertoires that made up the dataset. The repertoires were released in a freely available public database meant as a resource for research on the immune response to SARS-CoV-2. Samples were obtained from the ongoing ImmuneRACE study (first 160 participants) and from 1,200 or so subjects provided by 6 global collaborators. Nearly every sample came with metadata listing a de-identified subject ID, COVID-19 status, age in years and sex. Where available, HLA class I and class II types were obtained from metadata supplied by the sample provider rather than from assay-based typing.

Summary of the overall study and its limitations: The amount of clinical and demographic metadata varied by source and participant and was provided uncurated.

The immunoSEQ Assay, a bias-controlled multiplex PCR, was used to amplify TCRbeta CDR3 regions from genomic DNA. Regarding the original processing steps: Nucleated cell counts per sample were estimated from amplification of reference gene primers within the assay. To quantify the absolute abundance of each unique TCRbeta CDR3 rearrangement, sequence reads were collapsed and filtered. For each sample, productive Simpson clonality was calculated as the square root of Simpson's diversity index over productive rearrangements. The table comes from immuneACCESS by way of TCRdb, which keeps in-frame sequences with V and J called. Part of the clones is missing from these tables; in studies checked, under half for an unresolved V gene and the rest for unknown reasons. Clone size and the V and J calls come from that table; the DNA yielded D and trimming. This sample lists some 87,000 clones; around 80% were detected once. Approximately 8.9% of the sample is taken by the ten largest.

V is pruned by 3 bases and J by 4 bases, leaving 6 bases of the junction without a gene match. Including the terminal cysteine and phenylalanine, the CDR3 comprises 15 residues. Solely the CDR3 DNA is kept, with 45 bases framed from the first base. The germline V gene (reference sequence) yields LNHDA for CDR1 and SQIVND for CDR2. Sequencing was done on a sample of peripheral blood. This clonotype was sampled from a man aged 50-59 years who had recovered from COVID-19. The chain was built from TRBV19 and TRBJ2-1, and TRBD2 matches 7 of the central bases. CDR3 loop: CASSILGLTYNEQFF. The sequence in DNA is TGTGCCAGTAGTATCCTGGGACTAACATACAATGAGCAGTTCTTC. Here the CDR3 is joined to the reference TRBV19 and TRBJ2-1 genes, and the full variable domain is: DGGITQSPKYLFRKEGQNVTLSCEQNLNHDAMYWYRQDPGQGLRLIYYSQIVNDFQKGDIAEGYSVSREKKESFPLTVTSAQKNPTAFYLCASSILGLTYNEQFFGPGTRLTVL.